These 10 T cell receptor beta chains were all obtained from the same sample, sequenced in a study of T-cell memory formation after mild COVID-19. A single record per CDR3 protein comes from TCRdb applying MiXCR to the 5' RACE reads. Here the sample spans under 350,000 distinct CDR3 sequences, around 15% being singletons. Sequences were obtained from PBMCs or a T cell subset sorted from them (not recorded which). The receptors come from a man aged 18 to 30 who had mild COVID-19 (a few samples of this study predate the infection). Cell type and time point are not known.

The V call is TRBV5-3, the J call TRBJ2-1, with 8 positions matching TRBD1. TRBV5-3 is an ORF, with its function uncertain. V was clipped by 5 bases and J by 1 base; unmatched bases: 8. The CDR3 contains 16 residues. CDR3 sequence (DNA): TGTGCCAGAAGTTACGGACAGGGAGTATCCTACAATGAGCAGTTCTTC. Translation: CARSYGQGVSYNEQFF.

This clonotype was picked up a small number of times. This rearrangement joins TRBV4-2 to TRBJ2-7; 7 bases line up with TRBD1. Trimming at V came to 3 bases and at J to 0 bases, leaving 2 bases not matched to a gene. CDR3 length equals 14 residues. Germline CDR1 and CDR2: LGHNA and YNFKEQ. CDR3 coding DNA: TGTGCCAGCAGCCAGAGACAGGGCTCCTACGAGCAGTACGTC. This translates into CASSQRQGSYEQYV.

Only a few counts were recorded for this clonotype. The chain combines TRBV11-2 with TRBJ2-3, with TRBD1 matching 8 bases. This CDR3 contains 14 residues. V lost 6 bases to trimming and J lost 2 bases; unmatched junction nucleotides: 4. CDR1 and CDR2 from the germline V gene are SGHAT and FQNNGV. The CDR3 sequence is CASRNRGITDTQYF. For the CDR3, the DNA is TGTGCCAGCAGAAACAGGGGGATCACAGATACGCAGTATTTT.

In this sample, this clonotype turned up many times. The chain combines TRBV5-1 with TRBJ2-7, with TRBD2 matching over 9 bases. The CDR3 is 13 residues long. Germline V CDR1 and CDR2: SGHRS, YFSETQ. J was trimmed by 7 bases and V by 4 bases; bases with no gene match: 6. CDR3 residues: CASSRSGGGEQYV. DNA for the CDR3: TGCGCCAGCAGCCGTAGCGGGGGCGGTGAGCAGTACGTC.

This clonotype has ten or more counts. The chain couples TRBV9 to TRBJ2-1; D is undetermined. CDR3 length equals 13 residues. Germline CDR1 SGDLS, CDR2 YYNGEE. V was clipped by 0 bases and J by 1 base, with 2 bases between them. DNA for the CDR3: TGTGCCAGCAGCGTAGGGTCCTACAATGAGCAGTTCTTC. It codes for CASSVGSYNEQFF.

This clonotype was counted ten times or more. The rearrangement joins TRBV7-6 to TRBJ2-1, with no clear D. Trimming pared 1 base from V and 0 bases from J, leaving 10 bases between. CDR1 and CDR2 from the germline V gene are SGHVS and FNYEAQ. The CDR3 extends over 16 amino acids. In nucleotides, the CDR3 is TGTGCCAGCAGCTTAGACCGCCCGAGCTCCTACAATGAGCAGTTCTTC. Translation gives CASSLDRPSSYNEQFF.

In this sample, this clonotype turned up a few times. The gene calls are TRBV10-3 and TRBJ2-1; D is perhaps TRBD1 (6 bases). The CDR3 runs to 19 residues. Germline V gene sequence: CDR1 ENHRY, CDR2 SYGVKD. V lost 6 bases and J 1 base, leaving 25 bases between the germline ends. This CDR3 is CAISHSNVLQGKSYNEQFF. CDR3 DNA: TGTGCCATCAGCCACTCTAACGTCCTCCAGGGGAAGTCCTACAATGAGCAGTTCTTC.

This clonotype was seen a handful of times. The chain combines TRBV11-2 with TRBJ2-5; no reliable D call. Trimming left V 7 bases short and J 5 bases short, with 14 bases between. Germline V gene data show CDR1 as SGHAT and CDR2 as FQNNGV. The CDR3 sequence is 13 residues long. DNA for the CDR3: TGTGCCAGCATCGTAGCCGGCGGTGAGACCCAGTACTTC. This encodes CASIVAGGETQYF.

There are many counts of this clonotype. The chain employs TRBV7-3 and TRBJ1-1; a weak D match, TRBD1 (6 bases). Per germline, CDR1 SGHTA and CDR2 FQGTGA. Trimming left V 8 bases short and J 3 bases short, with 10 bases between. The CDR3 length is 12 residues. CDR3 DNA: TGTGCCAGCTCGGGACACTACACTGAAGCTTTCTTT. Its translation is CASSGHYTEAFF.

This clonotype was recorded a few times. V usage is TRBV6-2 or TRBV6-3 and J usage is TRBJ2-1, with 10 nucleotides matching TRBD2. V was pared by 0 bases and J by 4 bases, with 3 bases of the junction left unmatched. Per the germline V gene, CDR1 is MNHEY and CDR2 is SVGEGT. The length of the CDR3 is 16 residues. CDR3 nucleotide sequence: TGTGCCAGCAGTTACTCTAGGACTAGCGGTTACAATGAGCAGTTCTTC. Its protein product is CASSYSRTSGYNEQFF.